The 27 T cell receptor beta chains below all came from one sample that was sequenced in a study of early T cells in non-severe SARS-CoV-2 infection. Using its own MiXCR run on the 5' RACE reads, TCRdb lists one record per CDR3 protein. The table lists 55,000 to 75,000 distinct CDR3 sequences, less than 9.5% of them singletons. Sequenced: whole blood. The source of these receptors is an adult who was a healthcare worker with PCR-confirmed SARS-CoV-2 infection or an uninfected control (not recorded which).

The sample holds a few counts of this clonotype. The J gene is TRBJ2-3, the V gene TRBV27, with a possible D match to TRBD1 (5 bases). Germline V CDR1 and CDR2: MNHEY, SMNVEV (reference sequence). This CDR3 spans 15 amino acids. Trimming took off 2 bases at V and 5 bases at J, with 14 bases between the two ends. CDR3 region: CASSLGQGLGDTQYF. The CDR3 nucleotides are TGTGCCAGCAGTTTAGGGCAGGGCCTGGGAGATACGCAGTATTTT.

This clonotype was detected a few times. CDR3 loop: CASSPRREGTGELFF. Written as DNA, the CDR3 is TGTGCCAGCAGCCCAAGGCGGGAGGGTACCGGGGAGCTGTTTTTT. The V and J genes are TRBV3-1 and TRBJ2-2, with 9 bases lining up with TRBD2. Germline assignment: CDR1 LGHDT and CDR2 YNNKEL (reference sequence). With V trimmed by 4 bases and J by 5 bases, 5 bases remained unmatched. The CDR3 extends over 15 amino acids.

In its sample, this clonotype was seen many times. The chain combines TRBV10-1 with TRBJ2-2; no clear D. The CDR3 has 12 residues. Germline V gives CDR1 WNHNN, CDR2 SYGVQD (reference sequence). V lost 4 bases to trimming and J lost 5 bases, with 5 bases between them. CDR3 in DNA: TGCGCCAGCAGTGGGCAGACCGGGGAGCTGTTTTTT. It codes for CASSGQTGELFF.

This clonotype appeared a few times. The rearrangement joins TRBV29-1 to TRBJ2-7; 13 bases line up with TRBD2. The CDR3 contains 13 residues. V dropped 7 bases and J dropped 4; count of bases not matched to a gene: 4. CDR1 and CDR2 (germline): SQVTM, ANQGSEA. CDR3 sequence reads: CSAGLAGAYEQYF. CDR3 coding DNA: TGCAGCGCCGGACTAGCGGGAGCTTACGAGCAGTACTTC.

This clonotype was observed many times. The chain carries TRBV12-3 or TRBV12-4 and TRBJ2-4, with D tentatively TRBD1 or TRBD2 (5 bases each). This CDR3 comprises 15 residues. V was clipped by 6 bases and J by 0 bases, with 12 bases between them. The CDR3 DNA reads as TGTGCCAGCAGCCGGGACCTCCTAGCCAAAAACATTCAGTACTTC. It encodes CASSRDLLAKNIQYF.

At least ten counts were recorded for this clonotype. The rearrangement joins TRBV10-2 to TRBJ1-2, with a tentative D call TRBD1 (6 bases). This CDR3 region has 18 residues. Trimming shortened V by 8 bases and J by 1 base, and 26 bases separated the two germline ends. From germline, CDR1 is WSHSY and CDR2 SAAADI. Written as DNA, the CDR3 is TGCGCCAGCGGAGGGGGGGTAGCCCAGGGTCCCTTTAACTATGGCTACACCTTC. Its protein is CASGGGVAQGPFNYGYTF.

This clonotype was seen many times. J is TRBJ2-7 and V is TRBV4-1, with 11 bases lining up with TRBD1. V shed 1 base, J shed 4 bases, and the junction held 3 bases outside the gene matches. The length of the CDR3 is 15 residues. CDR1 and CDR2 (germline): MGHRA, YSYEKL. Written as DNA, the CDR3 is TGCGCCAGCAGCCAAGCAGGGACAGGGGGATACGAGCAGTACTTC. It is translated as CASSQAGTGGYEQYF.

This clonotype was observed a few times. The V and J genes are TRBV28 and TRBJ2-3; D is ambiguous. The germline V gene has CDR1 MDHEN and CDR2 SYDVKM. V was clipped by 6 bases and J by 9 bases, with 13 bases between them. CDR3 length: 12 amino acids. CDR3: CASSQSPLTQYF. The CDR3, as DNA: TGTGCCAGCAGCCAAAGCCCCTTGACGCAGTATTTT. The variable domain in full, completed from reference TRBV28 and TRBJ2-3, reads DVKVTQSSRYLVKRTGEKVFLECVQDMDHENMFWYRQDPGLGLRLIYFSYDVKMKEKGDIPEGYSVSREKKERFSLILESASTNQTSMYLCASSQSPLTQYFGPGTRLTVL.

The chain is built from TRBV29-1 and TRBJ2-5, with 10 bases aligning to TRBD1. CDR3 length: 14 residues. The V and J ends lost 5 bases and 4 bases, in that order; junction bases with no gene match: 7. CDR1 and CDR2 (germline): SQVTM, ANQGSEA. This CDR3 is CSVTGQGFVETQYF. The CDR3 DNA reads as TGCAGCGTTACGGGACAGGGGTTTGTAGAGACCCAGTACTTC.

This clonotype was seen a single time. This rearrangement joins TRBV12-3 or TRBV12-4 to TRBJ1-5, with 8 bases identical to TRBD1. The CDR3 extends over 13 amino acids. Trimming cost V 6 bases and J 6 bases; bases outside gene matches: 4. CDR3: CASSRGHGQPQHF. The CDR3 DNA reads as TGTGCCAGCAGCAGGGGGCACGGTCAGCCCCAGCATTTT.

This clonotype occurred many times. The chain combines TRBV28 with TRBJ2-7; D gene unclear. Looked up from germline, CDR1 is MDHEN and CDR2 is SYDVKM. The CDR3 has 11 residues. V was shortened by 4 bases and J by 12 bases, with 13 bases between the two germline ends. The CDR3: CASSSVTAWYF. The CDR3 bases are TGTGCCAGCAGTTCCGTGACCGCTTGGTACTTC.

The chain couples TRBV7-2 to TRBJ1-6; 8 bases map to TRBD1. The CDR3 has 13 residues. Germline trimming cut 5 bases from V and 10 bases from J; bases unmatched to any gene: 4. From germline, CDR1 is SGHTA and CDR2 FQGNSA. CDR3 coding DNA: TGTGCCAGCAGCAGACAGGGGAGGTCACCCCTCCACTTT. Protein sequence: CASSRQGRSPLHF.

This chain connects TRBV6-2 or TRBV6-3 to TRBJ1-1; 9 nucleotides match TRBD1. The CDR3 runs to 14 residues. The junction had 8 bases not matched to a gene; V was cut back by 4 bases and J by 8 bases. Germline CDR1 reads MNHEY; CDR2 reads SVGEGT. The CDR3 nucleotides are TGTGCCAGCAGTTTTCGACAGGGGGAAAGAGAAGCTTTCTTT. Translation gives CASSFRQGEREAFF.

The chain is built from TRBV2 and TRBJ1-1, with D possibly matching TRBD1 (5 bases). The germline V gene encodes CDR1 SNHLY and CDR2 FYNNEI. The CDR3 loop spans 17 amino acids. V dropped 8 bases and J dropped 1 base, with 23 bases sitting between them. CDR3 sequence reads: CASPNENPGTGNTEAFF. CDR3 coding DNA: TGTGCCAGCCCCAACGAAAATCCCGGGACGGGGAACACTGAAGCTTTCTTT.

This sequence joins TRBV5-1 and TRBJ1-1; possibly TRBD1 for D (5 bases). The germline gives CDR1 SGHRS, CDR2 YFSETQ. V was trimmed by 4 bases and J by 1 base, leaving 11 bases between them. The CDR3 is made up of 14 amino acids. The CDR3 is CASSSFGQNTEAFF. CDR3 DNA sequence: TGCGCCAGCAGCAGTTTCGGACAGAACACTGAAGCTTTCTTT.

This clonotype was recorded many times. The CDR3 region is CSVGSPGFQPQHF. The CDR3 DNA is TGCAGTGTTGGCTCCCCGGGATTTCAGCCCCAGCATTTT. The gene calls are TRBV20-1 and TRBJ1-5, with D uncertain. The CDR3 extends over 13 amino acids. Trimming took off 7 bases at V and 6 bases at J, with 16 bases between the two ends. Germline V gene sequence: CDR1 DFQATT, CDR2 SNEGSKA (reference sequence).

This clonotype was detected many times. V gene TRBV9 combines with J gene TRBJ2-2; 12 nucleotides line up with TRBD1. The CDR3 is 16 residues long. The J segment lost 5 bases and the V segment lost 3 bases, leaving 5 bases of the junction unmatched. CDR1 is SGDLS and CDR2 is YYNGEE in the germline V gene. CDR3 sequence: CASSEGQGAVTGELFF. As DNA, the CDR3 is TGTGCCAGCAGCGAGGGACAGGGGGCAGTTACCGGGGAGCTGTTTTTT.

This clonotype occurred many times. The V and J genes are TRBV5-4 and TRBJ2-1; D possibly corresponds to TRBD2 (5 bases). The CDR3 has 16 residues. Germline assignment: CDR1 SGHNT and CDR2 YYREEE (reference sequence). V was trimmed by 4 bases and J by 4 bases, leaving 18 bases between them. The CDR3 DNA follows: TGTGCCAGCAGCCCAAGCGGAGGATCCCTTTACAATGAGCAGTTCTTC. It is translated as CASSPSGGSLYNEQFF.

V and J are TRBV20-1 and TRBJ1-5; no clear D. The CDR3 is 15 residues long. Germline-derived CDR1 and CDR2 are DFQATT and SNEGSKA (reference sequence). The V end lost 0 bases, the J end lost 1 base, and 10 bases lay between the germline ends. The CDR3 coding sequence is TGCAGTGCTAGAGATAGGATGGGGAGCAATCAGCCCCAGCATTTT. This translates into CSARDRMGSNQPQHF.

This clonotype turned up a few times. The V gene is TRBV11-2, the J gene TRBJ2-4; D is unresolved. In germline, CDR1 is SGHAT, CDR2 FQNNGV. V was clipped by 5 bases and J by 3 bases, with 8 bases between them. CDR3 length: 13 amino acids. The CDR3 spells CASSPGDKNIQYF. CDR3 in DNA: TGTGCCAGCAGCCCTGGTGACAAAAACATTCAGTACTTC.

The chain combines TRBV28 with TRBJ2-3, with 9 bases lining up with TRBD1. J lost 7 bases, V lost 7 bases, and 12 bases had no gene match. This CDR3 spans 15 amino acids. Germline V CDR1 and CDR2: MDHEN, SYDVKM. CDR3 region: CASTSRDRVINTQYF. The CDR3 nucleotides read TGTGCCAGCACTTCCCGGGACAGGGTGATAAATACGCAGTATTTT. Combining the CDR3 with reference TRBV28 and TRBJ2-3 gives the whole variable domain DVKVTQSSRYLVKRTGEKVFLECVQDMDHENMFWYRQDPGLGLRLIYFSYDVKMKEKGDIPEGYSVSREKKERFSLILESASTNQTSMYLCASTSRDRVINTQYFGPGTRLTVL.

This clonotype was counted a few times. The chain links TRBV7-3 to TRBJ2-1; D unclear. The CDR3 is 15 residues long. V lost 2 bases to trimming and J lost 2 bases, with 10 bases between them. The germline CDR1 and CDR2 sequences are SGHTA and FQGTGA. In DNA form, the CDR3 reads TGTGCCAGCAGCTTAGACCCGGGCGCCTACAATGAGCAGTTCTTC. Translating gives CASSLDPGAYNEQFF. Variable domain in full (rest from reference TRBV7-3 and TRBJ2-1): GAGVSQTPSNKVTEKGKYVELRCDPISGHTALYWYRQSLGQGPEFLIYFQGTGAADDSGLPNDRFFAVRPEGSVSTLKIQRTERGDSAVYLCASSLDPGAYNEQFFGPGTRLTVL.

Here the CDR3 reads CASSTPPDRGQGYTF. CDR3 DNA: TGTGCCAGTAGTACCCCACCTGACAGGGGGCAAGGCTACACCTTC. The chain couples TRBV19 to TRBJ1-2; 10 bases agree with TRBD1. There are 15 residues in the CDR3. The trim removed 4 bases at V and 8 bases at J, leaving 10 bases unmatched. CDR1 and CDR2 (germline): LNHDA, SQIVND (reference sequence).

This clonotype was recorded many times. CDR3 in DNA: TGCAGTGCTGGAAGACTAGCAGACTCCTACAATGAGCAGTTCTTC. It encodes CSAGRLADSYNEQFF. The chain is built from TRBV20-1 and TRBJ2-1; TRBD2 aligns across 7 bases. The V segment lost 5 bases and the J segment 0 bases; nucleotides outside the gene matches: 7. Germline values: CDR1 DFQATT, CDR2 SNEGSKA (reference sequence). The CDR3 loop spans 15 amino acids.

This clonotype was picked up a small number of times. This chain joins TRBV28 and TRBJ2-1; 7 bases match TRBD2. Trimming removed 4 bases from V and 0 bases from J; junction bases left unmatched: 6. The CDR3 contains 16 residues. CDR1 is MDHEN, CDR2 SYDVKM, per germline. The CDR3: CASSYLLAVSYNEQFF. CDR3 bases: TGTGCCAGCAGTTACCTGCTAGCGGTCTCCTACAATGAGCAGTTCTTC.

This clonotype was counted ten times or more. V usage is TRBV7-6 and J usage is TRBJ2-5; D not resolved. The ends were cut back, 3 bases at V and 4 bases at J, with 9 bases in the middle. Germline V gene lookup returns CDR1 SGHVS and CDR2 FNYEAQ. The CDR3 has 13 amino acids. CDR3 nucleotides: TGTGCCAGCAGCTTGGATAGAGCAGAGACCCAGTACTTC. It encodes CASSLDRAETQYF.

In its sample, this clonotype was seen a few times. This chain joins TRBV7-9 and TRBJ2-5, with D hard to call. Looked up from germline, CDR1 is SEHNR and CDR2 is FQNEAQ (reference sequence). V lost 1 base to trimming and J lost 9 bases, with 9 bases between them. The CDR3 sequence is 12 residues long. CDR3 amino acids: CASSLERSAQYF. In DNA form, the CDR3 reads TGTGCCAGCAGCTTAGAGAGATCGGCCCAGTACTTC.